Here is one TCR beta chain with its context. Its target is not known. Assay: immunoSEQ multiplex PCR; the TCRdb copy retains only in-frame clones and omits some. The sample includes 60,000 to 65,000 clones, around 91% of them seen just once. This sample is drawn from a study of OX40 agonist ivuxolimab in advanced cancers. Study observations and caveats: Dosing at 0.1 to 3.0 mg/kg was accompanied by clonal expansion of CD4+ and CD8+ blood T cells by week 6.

Blood sampling took place at baseline, cycle 4 day 1, and cycle 7 day 1. V was pared by 3 bases and J by 13 bases, with 11 bases of the junction left unmatched. This CDR3 has 14 amino acids. Germline V gene data show CDR1 as MDHEN and CDR2 as SYDVKM. This TCR was recovered from an adult with an advanced solid tumor such as melanoma, head and neck, liver or kidney cancer. The sample in question was CD4+ or CD8+ T cells sorted from blood, obtained in a trial of the OX40 agonist ivuxolimab. The V call is TRBV28, the J call TRBJ2-1, with 8 bases that match TRBD2. The CDR3 bases are TGTGCCAGCAGTTTGAGCGGGAGTAGGTTTGGACAGTTCTTC. Translation gives CASSLSGSRFGQFF. The variable domain in full, completed from reference TRBV28 and TRBJ2-1, reads DVKVTQSSRYLVKRTGEKVFLECVQDMDHENMFWYRQDPGLGLRLIYFSYDVKMKEKGDIPEGYSVSREKKERFSLILESASTNQTSMYLCASSLSGSRFGQFFGPGTRLTVL.